The present T cell receptor (beta chain) was sequenced within a study of T cell responses to AZD1222 COVID-19 vaccine. Broader study findings: Donor demographics were predominantly white British with a female majority; clonal diversity may be underestimated. A reported finding is that nearly half of spike-specific TCRs target unmutated variant regions.

Note on this clone: Antigen specificity is unknown.

Germline assignment: CDR1 SGHRS and CDR2 YFSETQ. With 7 bases removed from V and 2 bases from J, the gap between germline ends came to 14 bases. This CDR3 region has 14 residues. Method: immunoSEQ multiplex PCR; TCRdb's copy keeps in-frame clones and lacks some. Seen here are approximately 140,000 clones, about nine tenths observed once, and the top ten hold roughly 3.2%. The sample consisted of peripheral blood, taken 28 days after the second AZD1222 dose. The TCR sequence derives from an adult who received the AZD1222 COVID-19 vaccine. The rearrangement links TRBV5-1 to TRBJ2-3; tentatively, D is TRBD2 (5 bases). The CDR3 DNA follows: TGCGCCAGCCGAAGGACGGGATTCACAGATACGCAGTATTTT. It translates to CASRRTGFTDTQYF.